A single sample is the source of the 2 T cell receptor beta chains below, sequenced in a study of T cell responses to AZD1222 COVID-19 vaccine. Data came from immunoSEQ multiplex PCR; TCRdb stores just in-frame clones and leaves some out. The sample contains some 100,000 clones, 90% to 95% of which appear only once. Specimen: peripheral blood, collected on day 0 of AZD1222 vaccination. These TCRs come from an adult in good health.

The chain has TRBV13 and TRBJ1-1; 10 bases agree with TRBD1. Germline CDR1 is PRHDT and CDR2 is FYEKMQ (reference sequence). The V segment lost 5 bases and the J segment 5 bases; nucleotides outside the gene matches: 8. The CDR3 loop spans 15 amino acids. The CDR3 DNA is TGTGCCAGCAGCCCAGGGGGACAGGGGAGGACTGAAGCTTTCTTT. This translates into CASSPGGQGRTEAFF.

This rearrangement joins TRBV19 to TRBJ2-3; the D is unclear. The V gene lost 3 bases and the J gene lost 6 bases, with 16 bases spanning the gap. Germline V gene sequence: CDR1 LNHDA, CDR2 SQIVND (reference sequence). This CDR3 comprises 15 residues. This CDR3 reads CASSIGLSAMDTQYF. The CDR3 nucleotides read TGTGCCAGTAGTATTGGTCTATCCGCCATGGATACGCAGTATTTT. Together with reference TRBV19 and TRBJ2-3, the CDR3 gives the full variable domain: DGGITQSPKYLFRKEGQNVTLSCEQNLNHDAMYWYRQDPGQGLRLIYYSQIVNDFQKGDIAEGYSVSREKKESFPLTVTSAQKNPTAFYLCASSIGLSAMDTQYFGPGTRLTVL.